These 21 T cell receptor beta chains were all obtained from the same sample, sequenced in a study of T cells after yellow fever vaccination. TCRdb reanalysed the 5' RACE reads using MiXCR and keeps one entry per CDR3 protein. Of 250,000 to 350,000 distinct CDR3 sequences in the sample, about 4.5% were seen once. Sequencing was performed on PBMCs, taken 15 days after the yellow fever booster vaccination. The receptors derive from a man aged 18 to 30 who received the YFV17D yellow fever vaccine.

Ten or more counts support this clonotype. The rearrangement uses TRBV7-9 and TRBJ1-4; D uncertain. Deletions cut 4 bases from V and 8 bases from J, with 8 bases between. Germline assignment: CDR1 SEHNR and CDR2 FQNEAQ (reference sequence). The CDR3 has 12 amino acids. The CDR3 nucleotides are TGTGCCAGCAGCTCGTCTCGGGAAAAACTGTTTTTT. It is translated as CASSSSREKLFF.

There are many counts of this clonotype. V is TRBV7-2 and J is TRBJ2-7; 9 nucleotides line up with TRBD1. The CDR3 length is 14 residues. Germline V lookup: CDR1 SGHTA, CDR2 FQGNSA. The J segment lost 2 bases and the V segment lost 11 bases, leaving 10 bases of the junction unmatched. The CDR3 spells CASTPGTGTYEQYV. The CDR3 bases are TGTGCCTCTACCCCCGGGACAGGGACCTACGAGCAGTACGTC.

This sequence joins TRBV7-6 and TRBJ2-1, with 7 bases identical to TRBD2. The CDR3 is made up of 14 amino acids. V lost 5 bases, J lost 5 bases, and 6 bases stayed unmatched. The germline gives CDR1 SGHVS, CDR2 FNYEAQ. The chain's CDR3 is CASSDRGVHNEQFF. The CDR3 DNA reads TGTGCCAGCAGCGACCGGGGGGTCCACAATGAGCAGTTCTTC.

This clonotype has a count of ten or more. V is TRBV24-1 and J is TRBJ2-1; D ambiguous. The CDR3 is 12 amino acids. Trimming stripped 5 bases from V and 7 bases from J, with 8 bases between. From germline, CDR1 is KGHDR and CDR2 SFDVKD. The CDR3 here is CATSGTANEQFF. Written as DNA, the CDR3 is TGTGCCACCAGTGGAACGGCAAATGAGCAGTTCTTC.

The chain has TRBV4-1 and TRBJ2-3; possibly TRBD2 for D (6 bases). The V gene's germline CDR1 is MGHRA and CDR2 YSYEKL. The germline V and J ends were trimmed by 2 bases and 0 bases, with 12 bases remaining between them. There are 16 residues in the CDR3. The CDR3 DNA follows: TGCGCCAGCAGCCAAAGGACTACCACTAGCACAGATACGCAGTATTTT. Its protein product is CASSQRTTTSTDTQYF.

The chain couples TRBV20-1 to TRBJ1-5; the D gene is possibly TRBD1 (5 bases). The CDR3 has 16 amino acids. Looked up from germline, CDR1 is DFQATT and CDR2 is SNEGSKA (reference sequence). Trimming left V 0 bases short and J 0 bases short, with 12 bases between. CDR3 in amino acids: CSARDVQAYSNQPQHF. CDR3 nucleotide sequence: TGCAGTGCTAGAGATGTACAGGCCTATAGCAATCAGCCCCAGCATTTT.

This clonotype has at least ten counts. This sequence joins TRBV5-1 and TRBJ1-1, with TRBD1 matching 8 bases. J was trimmed by 5 bases and V by 1 base; bases with no gene match: 10. The CDR3 sequence is 16 residues long. Germline V gene data show CDR1 as SGHRS and CDR2 as YFSETQ. CDR3 residues: CASSLNPGGSETEAFF. CDR3 DNA sequence: TGCGCCAGCAGCTTGAACCCAGGGGGCTCGGAAACTGAAGCTTTCTTT.

Ten or more counts support this clonotype. This chain uses TRBV12-3 or TRBV12-4 with TRBJ2-3, with 12 positions matching TRBD1. The CDR3 extends over 16 amino acids. The V gene end was trimmed by 7 bases and the J gene end by 4 bases; junction bases not matched to a gene: 9. CDR3 nucleotides: TGTGCCAGCACCCGGAGGGGACAGGGGGCTTCAGATACGCAGTATTTT. Protein: CASTRRGQGASDTQYF.

V is TRBV4-1 and J is TRBJ2-3; TRBD1 agrees at 7 bases. This CDR3 is built from 15 residues. Trimming cost V 1 base and J 4 bases; bases outside gene matches: 5. The germline gives CDR1 MGHRA, CDR2 YSYEKL. CDR3 nucleotide sequence: TGCGCCAGCAGCCAAGTGGGGACAGCCGCAGATACGCAGTATTTT. As protein: CASSQVGTAADTQYF.

This clonotype was seen a handful of times. The CDR3 reads CSAVFLAGSTDTQYF. DNA for the CDR3: TGCAGTGCTGTCTTTCTAGCGGGGAGCACAGATACGCAGTATTTT. This chain joins TRBV20-1 and TRBJ2-3; 9 nucleotides match TRBD2. Germline V gene sequence: CDR1 DFQATT, CDR2 SNEGSKA (reference sequence). The CDR3 contains 15 residues. V lost 5 bases, J lost 0 bases, and 6 bases stayed unmatched.

This clonotype was counted many times. The chain has TRBV18 and TRBJ1-1; a weak D match, TRBD1 (6 bases). Germline V CDR1 and CDR2: KGHSH, LQKENI. V lost 6 bases and J lost 4, with 15 bases in between. This CDR3 spans 14 amino acids. The chain's CDR3 is CASSPGGGGTEAFF. The CDR3 DNA reads TGTGCCAGCTCTCCGGGGGGCGGAGGCACTGAAGCTTTCTTT.

This clonotype appeared a few times. The chain is built from TRBV10-3 and TRBJ1-3; no reliable D call. From germline, CDR1 is ENHRY and CDR2 SYGVKD. The CDR3 is 15 amino acids. V was pared by 4 bases and J by 0 bases, with 10 bases between. CDR3 sequence reads: CAISGGYSSGNTIYF. The CDR3, as DNA: TGTGCCATCAGTGGCGGATACAGCTCTGGAAACACCATATATTTT.

There are many counts of this clonotype. This chain joins TRBV4-3 and TRBJ1-4; D gene uncertain. CDR3 length: 14 amino acids. CDR1 and CDR2 (germline): LGHNA, YSLEER. Trimming took 0 bases from V and 7 from J, leaving 9 bases between them. CDR3 residues: CASSQELPSEKLFF. The CDR3 nucleotides are TGCGCCAGCAGCCAAGAGTTACCTTCTGAAAAACTGTTTTTT.

This clonotype was seen more than once but under ten times. The chain has TRBV5-1 and TRBJ1-2; 8 bases fit TRBD1. V trimming: 1 base; J trimming: 7 bases; junction bases outside the gene matches: 9. Per the germline V gene, CDR1 is SGHRS and CDR2 is YFSETQ. CDR3 length equals 15 residues. The CDR3 bases are TGCGCCAGCAGCTTGCCTGGGCAGGGGGCGCGTGGCTACACCTTC. Its protein product is CASSLPGQGARGYTF.

The chain carries TRBV12-3 or TRBV12-4 and TRBJ1-5; D is ambiguous. The germline V and J ends were trimmed by 2 bases and 7 bases, with 6 bases remaining between them. The CDR3 runs 12 residues. The CDR3 region is CASSLMWQPQHF. CDR3 nucleotides: TGTGCCAGCAGTTTAATGTGGCAGCCCCAGCATTTT.

This clonotype was counted at least ten times. The chain uses TRBV12-3 or TRBV12-4 and TRBJ1-1, with D possibly matching TRBD1 (6 bases). This CDR3 region has 12 residues. Trimming pared 5 bases from V and 10 bases from J, leaving 14 bases between. CDR3 region: CASSPTGSVAFF. The CDR3 DNA follows: TGTGCCAGCAGTCCTACAGGGTCAGTAGCTTTCTTT.

V and J are TRBV3-1 and TRBJ1-2; no firm D call. Trimming left V 1 base short and J 8 bases short, with 11 bases between. CDR3 length equals 13 residues. The germline V gene encodes CDR1 LGHDT and CDR2 YNNKEL (reference sequence). CDR3 DNA sequence: TGTGCCAGCAGCCAAGTGGCAGGCGGGGGCTACACCTTC. Encoded protein: CASSQVAGGGYTF.

There are many counts of this clonotype. The rearrangement uses TRBV7-2 and TRBJ2-7, with D possibly TRBD1 on 5 matching bases. The CDR3 extends over 14 amino acids. V dropped 2 bases and J dropped 6 bases, with 14 bases sitting between them. Germline V gene sequence: CDR1 SGHTA, CDR2 FQGNSA. In DNA form, the CDR3 reads TGTGCCAGCAGCTTATCCCGGCAGGGATCCGAGCAGTACTTC. Amino acids: CASSLSRQGSEQYF.

This clonotype came up many times. CDR3 region: CASSPLARENTGELFF. CDR3 nucleotide sequence: TGTGCCAGCAGCCCACTAGCGAGGGAGAACACCGGGGAGCTGTTTTTT. J is TRBJ2-2 and V is TRBV11-2; 7 nucleotides match TRBD2. After removal of 5 bases from V and 1 base from J, the junction contained 7 bases not matched to a gene. CDR1 is SGHAT, CDR2 FQNNGV, per germline. This CDR3 has 16 residues.

The chain joins TRBV7-2 to TRBJ1-1; D possibly corresponds to TRBD1 (5 bases). There are 15 residues in the CDR3. V was trimmed by 5 bases and J by 1 base, leaving 14 bases between them. Germline CDR1 and CDR2: SGHTA and FQGNSA. CDR3 region: CASSPNPGGNTEAFF. CDR3 DNA: TGTGCCAGCAGCCCGAACCCCGGGGGGAACACTGAAGCTTTCTTT.

This clonotype was counted at least ten times. The V and J genes are TRBV6-1 and TRBJ1-1; D is uncertain. Germline V gene lookup returns CDR1 MNHNS and CDR2 SASEGT. The V and J ends lost 7 bases and 1 base respectively, with 13 bases between them. The CDR3 consists of 14 residues. This CDR3 reads CASNTGQENTEAFF. The CDR3 bases are TGTGCCAGCAATACCGGGCAGGAGAACACTGAAGCTTTCTTT.